This record concerns one TCR beta chain sequence. These data come from a study of blood T cell repertoires in COVID-19. About the research overall: The United States, Italy and Spain provided the acute and convalescent COVID-19 samples. T cells, B-cell-depleted T cells, or PBMCs provided the cDNA or gDNA that served as material.

Under the authors' procedure: Estimated nucleated cell counts came from reference gene primer amplification. Measured with immunoSEQ multiplex PCR; TCRdb has only the in-frame clones, and not every one. D and trimming come from the DNA, and the V and J calls and clone size come from that table. The sample carries 200,000 to 300,000 clones, roughly 90% recorded once. The germline gives CDR1 SGHDN, CDR2 FVKESK. The CDR3 has 15 amino acids. Trimming left V 1 base short and J 4 bases short, with 11 bases between. The clonotype originates from a man aged 55 to 69 with acute or convalescent COVID-19. Sequencing was performed on peripheral blood. V and J are TRBV14 and TRBJ1-3; tentative D call: TRBD1 (6 bases). CDR3 loop: CASSQAGAQGNTIYF. For the CDR3, the DNA is TGTGCCAGCAGCCAAGCAGGGGCGCAGGGAAACACCATATATTTT.